This TCR beta chain was obtained from a study of T cell repertoires in cytomegalovirus infection. The CDR3 extends over 14 amino acids. Between the trimmed V and J ends, which lost 1 base and 6 bases, there was a span of 10 bases. Germline-derived CDR1 and CDR2 are LNHDA and SQIVND (reference sequence). About this clonotype itself: The antigen remains unidentified.

Via MiXCR, TCRdb re-called the reads, giving one row per CDR3 protein. The profile shows over 100,000 distinct CDR3 sequences, about 28% of them singletons. This TCR derives from a human donor in good health (CMV status not recorded). Some clones in this sample may be carry-over from other donors' samples. This chain joins TRBV19 and TRBJ2-1, with D tentatively TRBD2 (6 bases). The sequenced sample was CD8+ T cells from cultured PBMCs, obtained from culture after CMV antigen stimulation. CDR3 sequence: CASSIVSGSNEQFF. CDR3 nucleotide sequence: TGTGCCAGTAGTATAGTTTCCGGGAGCAATGAGCAGTTCTTC.